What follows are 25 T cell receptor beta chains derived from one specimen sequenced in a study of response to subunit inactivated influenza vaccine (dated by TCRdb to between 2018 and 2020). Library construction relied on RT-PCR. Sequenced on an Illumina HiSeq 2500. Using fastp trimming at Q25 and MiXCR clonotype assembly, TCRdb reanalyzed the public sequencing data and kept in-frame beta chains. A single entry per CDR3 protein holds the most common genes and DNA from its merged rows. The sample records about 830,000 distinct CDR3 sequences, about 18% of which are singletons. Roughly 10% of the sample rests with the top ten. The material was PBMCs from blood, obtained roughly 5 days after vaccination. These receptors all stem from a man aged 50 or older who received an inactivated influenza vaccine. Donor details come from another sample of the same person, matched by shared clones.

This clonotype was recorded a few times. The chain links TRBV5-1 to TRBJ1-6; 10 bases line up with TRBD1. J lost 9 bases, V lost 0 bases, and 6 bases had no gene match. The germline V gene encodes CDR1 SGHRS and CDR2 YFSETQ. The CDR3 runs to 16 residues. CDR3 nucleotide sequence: TGCGCCAGCAGCTTGGGGGACAGGGGAAGAGGTTCACCCCTCCACTTT. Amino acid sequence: CASSLGDRGRGSPLHF.

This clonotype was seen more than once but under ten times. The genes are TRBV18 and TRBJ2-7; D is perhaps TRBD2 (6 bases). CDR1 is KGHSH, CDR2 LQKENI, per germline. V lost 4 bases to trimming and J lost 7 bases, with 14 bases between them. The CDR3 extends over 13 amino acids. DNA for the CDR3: TGTGCCAGCTCACTACAGGACCGGGGGGAGCAGTACTTC. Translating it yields CASSLQDRGEQYF.

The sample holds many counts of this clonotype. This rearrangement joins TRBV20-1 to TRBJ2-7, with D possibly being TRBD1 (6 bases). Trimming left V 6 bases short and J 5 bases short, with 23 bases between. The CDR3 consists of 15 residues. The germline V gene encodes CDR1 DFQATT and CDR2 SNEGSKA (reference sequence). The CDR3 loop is CSAAAVAGVHHEQYF. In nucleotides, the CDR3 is TGCAGTGCCGCCGCGGTGGCAGGGGTCCACCACGAGCAGTACTTC.

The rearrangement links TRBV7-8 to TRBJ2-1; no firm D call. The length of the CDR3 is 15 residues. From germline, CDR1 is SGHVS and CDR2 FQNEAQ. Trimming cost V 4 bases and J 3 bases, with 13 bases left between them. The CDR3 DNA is TGTGCCAGCAGCTCCAAGTTATACGGCTACAATGAGCAGTTCTTC. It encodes CASSSKLYGYNEQFF.

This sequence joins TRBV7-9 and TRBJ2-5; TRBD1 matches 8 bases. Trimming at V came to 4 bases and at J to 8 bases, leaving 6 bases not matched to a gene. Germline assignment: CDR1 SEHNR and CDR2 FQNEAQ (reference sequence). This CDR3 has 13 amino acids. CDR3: CASSSTQGETQYF. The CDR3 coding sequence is TGTGCCAGCAGCTCAACACAGGGGGAAACCCAGTACTTC.

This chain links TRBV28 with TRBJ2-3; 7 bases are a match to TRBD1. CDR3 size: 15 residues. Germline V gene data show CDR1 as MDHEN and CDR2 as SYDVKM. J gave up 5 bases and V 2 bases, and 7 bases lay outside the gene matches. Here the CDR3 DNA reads TGTGCCAGCAGTTTAATAGGGGGCAAGTTAGATACGCAGTATTTT. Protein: CASSLIGGKLDTQYF.

Here the CDR3 DNA reads TGCGCCAGCAGCGTCACCGGAGGTCGGTGGACAGATACGCAGTATTTT. It translates to CASSVTGGRWTDTQYF. The genes are TRBV5-1 and TRBJ2-3; tentative D call: TRBD2 (5 bases). The V end was cut by 4 bases, the J end by 3 bases, with 18 bases between. The CDR3 runs 16 residues. Germline loops: CDR1 SGHRS, CDR2 YFSETQ.

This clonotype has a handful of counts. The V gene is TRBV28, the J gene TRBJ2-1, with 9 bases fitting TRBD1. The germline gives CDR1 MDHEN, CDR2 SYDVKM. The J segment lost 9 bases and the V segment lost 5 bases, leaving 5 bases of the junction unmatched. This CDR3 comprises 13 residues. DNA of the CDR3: TGTGCCAGCAGTCCGACGACAGGGGGTGAGCAGTTCTTC. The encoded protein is CASSPTTGGEQFF. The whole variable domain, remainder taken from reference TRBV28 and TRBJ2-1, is DVKVTQSSRYLVKRTGEKVFLECVQDMDHENMFWYRQDPGLGLRLIYFSYDVKMKEKGDIPEGYSVSREKKERFSLILESASTNQTSMYLCASSPTTGGEQFFGPGTRLTVL.

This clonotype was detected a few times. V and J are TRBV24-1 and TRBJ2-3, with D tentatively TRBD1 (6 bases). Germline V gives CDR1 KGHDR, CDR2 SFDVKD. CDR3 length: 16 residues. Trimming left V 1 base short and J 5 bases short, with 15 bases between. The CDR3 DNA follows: TGTGCCACCAGTGATTTAAGGGCAGGGGCGATAGATACGCAGTATTTT. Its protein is CATSDLRAGAIDTQYF.

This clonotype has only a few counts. CDR3 residues: CASRDVNTGELFF. The CDR3, as DNA: TGTGCCAGCAGGGACGTTAACACCGGGGAGCTGTTTTTT. The rearrangement joins TRBV6-1 to TRBJ2-2, with D unclear. This CDR3 spans 13 amino acids. Germline assignment: CDR1 MNHNS and CDR2 SASEGT. With 6 bases removed from V and 2 bases from J, the gap between germline ends came to 7 bases.

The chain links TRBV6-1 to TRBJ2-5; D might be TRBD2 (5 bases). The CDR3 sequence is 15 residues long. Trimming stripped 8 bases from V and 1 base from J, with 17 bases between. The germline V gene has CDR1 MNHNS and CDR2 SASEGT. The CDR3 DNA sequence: TGTGCCAGCCGTCAGGCGGGCCACTTCCAAGAGACCCAGTACTTC. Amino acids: CASRQAGHFQETQYF.

In DNA, the CDR3 is TGTGCCAGCAGCTCCCTTATCCTCTGGACTAGGCATCCAGATACGCAGTATTTT. Its translation is CASSSLILWTRHPDTQYF. This rearrangement joins TRBV5-6 to TRBJ2-3, with TRBD2 identical over 7 bases. The V and J ends lost 3 bases and 4 bases, in that order; junction bases with no gene match: 17. The CDR3 covers 18 residues. From germline, CDR1 is SGHDT and CDR2 YYEEEE.

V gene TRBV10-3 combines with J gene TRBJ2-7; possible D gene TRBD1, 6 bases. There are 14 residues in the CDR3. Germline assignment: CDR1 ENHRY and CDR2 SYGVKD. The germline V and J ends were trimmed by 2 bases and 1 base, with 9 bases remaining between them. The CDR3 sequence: CAISEVGQSYEQYF. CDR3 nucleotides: TGTGCCATCAGTGAGGTCGGACAGTCCTACGAGCAGTACTTC.

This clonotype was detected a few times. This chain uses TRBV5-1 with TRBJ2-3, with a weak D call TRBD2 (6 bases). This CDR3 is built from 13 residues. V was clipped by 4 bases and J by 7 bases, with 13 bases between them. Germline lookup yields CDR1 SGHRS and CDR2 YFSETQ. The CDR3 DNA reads TGCGCCAGCAGCCGTTGGGGGGTCTATACGCAGTATTTT. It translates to CASSRWGVYTQYF.

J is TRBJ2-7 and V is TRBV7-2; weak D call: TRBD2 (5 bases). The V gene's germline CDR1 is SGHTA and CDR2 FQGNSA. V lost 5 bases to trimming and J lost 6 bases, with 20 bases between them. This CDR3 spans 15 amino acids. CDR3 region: CASSERGLPPGEQYF. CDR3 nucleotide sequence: TGTGCCAGCAGCGAACGCGGACTGCCCCCTGGCGAGCAGTACTTC.

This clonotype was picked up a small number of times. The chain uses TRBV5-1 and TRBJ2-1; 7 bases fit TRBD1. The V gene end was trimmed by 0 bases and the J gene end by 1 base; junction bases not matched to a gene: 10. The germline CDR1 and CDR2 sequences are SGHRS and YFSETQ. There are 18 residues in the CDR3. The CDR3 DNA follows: TGCGCCAGCAGCTTGGGACTACAGGGGCTTGATTCCTACAATGAGCAGTTCTTC. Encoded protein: CASSLGLQGLDSYNEQFF. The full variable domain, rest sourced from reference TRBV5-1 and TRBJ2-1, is KAGVTQTPRYLIKTRGQQVTLSCSPISGHRSVSWYQQTPGQGLQFLFEYFSETQRNKGNFPGRFSGRQFSNSRSEMNVSTLELGDSALYLCASSLGLQGLDSYNEQFFGPGTRLTVL.

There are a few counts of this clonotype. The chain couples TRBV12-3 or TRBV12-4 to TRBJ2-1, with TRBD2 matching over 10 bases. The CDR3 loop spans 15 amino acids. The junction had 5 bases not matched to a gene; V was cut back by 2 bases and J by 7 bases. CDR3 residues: CASSLSGGAWNEQFF. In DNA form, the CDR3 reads TGTGCCAGCAGTTTAAGCGGGGGGGCCTGGAATGAGCAGTTCTTC.

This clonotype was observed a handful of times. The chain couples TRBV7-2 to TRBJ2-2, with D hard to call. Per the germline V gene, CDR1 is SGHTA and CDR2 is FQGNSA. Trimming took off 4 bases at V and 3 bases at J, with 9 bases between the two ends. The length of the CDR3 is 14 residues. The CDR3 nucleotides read TGTGCCAGCAGCTCGGGTTCTTACACCGGGGAGCTGTTTTTT. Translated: CASSSGSYTGELFF. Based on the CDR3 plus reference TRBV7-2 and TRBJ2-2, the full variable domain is GAGVSQSPSNKVTEKGKDVELRCDPISGHTALYWYRQSLGQGLEFLIYFQGNSAPDKSGLPSDRFSAERTGGSVSTLTIQRTQQEDSAVYLCASSSGSYTGELFFGEGSRLTVL.

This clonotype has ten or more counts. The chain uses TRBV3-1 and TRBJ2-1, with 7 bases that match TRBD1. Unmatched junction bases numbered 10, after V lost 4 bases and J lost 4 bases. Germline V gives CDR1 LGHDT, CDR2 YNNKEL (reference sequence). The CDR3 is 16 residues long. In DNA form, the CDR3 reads TGTGCCAGCAGCCCAGGGGGACACCTTGATTACAATGAGCAGTTCTTC. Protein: CASSPGGHLDYNEQFF.

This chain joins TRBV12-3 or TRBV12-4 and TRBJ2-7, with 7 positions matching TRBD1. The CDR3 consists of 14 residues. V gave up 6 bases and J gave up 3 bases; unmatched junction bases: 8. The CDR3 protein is CASSKSGTDYEQYF. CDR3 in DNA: TGTGCCAGCAGCAAATCCGGGACAGACTACGAGCAGTACTTC.

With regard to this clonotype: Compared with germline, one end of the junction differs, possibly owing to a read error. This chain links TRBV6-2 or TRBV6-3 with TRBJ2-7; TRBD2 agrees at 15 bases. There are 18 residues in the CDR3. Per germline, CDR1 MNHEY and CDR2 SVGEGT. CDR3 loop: CASSYSRKKGLAGGEEYF. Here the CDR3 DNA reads TGTGCCAGCAGTTACTCTCGCAAGAAGGGACTAGCGGGGGGCGAGGAGTACTTC.

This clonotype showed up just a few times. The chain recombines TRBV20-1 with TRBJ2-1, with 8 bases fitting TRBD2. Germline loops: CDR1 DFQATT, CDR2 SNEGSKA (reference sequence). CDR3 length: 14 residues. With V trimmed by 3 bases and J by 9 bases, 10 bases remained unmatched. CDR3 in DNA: TGCAGTGCTAGTGCCGGGACTAGTGTAACTGAGCAGTTCTTC. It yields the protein CSASAGTSVTEQFF.

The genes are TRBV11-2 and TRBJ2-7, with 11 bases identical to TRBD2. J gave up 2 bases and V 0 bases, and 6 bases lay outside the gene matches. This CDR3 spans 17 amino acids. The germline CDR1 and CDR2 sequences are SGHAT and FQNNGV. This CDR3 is CASSLDEELAGAYEQYF. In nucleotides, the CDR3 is TGTGCCAGCAGCTTAGATGAGGAACTAGCGGGGGCCTACGAGCAGTACTTC. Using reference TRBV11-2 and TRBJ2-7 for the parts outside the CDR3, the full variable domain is EAGVAQSPRYKIIEKRQSVAFWCNPISGHATLYWYQQILGQGPKLLIQFQNNGVVDDSQLPKDRFSAERLKGVDSTLKIQPAKLEDSAVYLCASSLDEELAGAYEQYFGPGTRLTVT.

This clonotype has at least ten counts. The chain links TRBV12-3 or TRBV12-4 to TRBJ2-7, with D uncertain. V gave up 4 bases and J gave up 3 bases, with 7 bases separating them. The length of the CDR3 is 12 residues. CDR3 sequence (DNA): TGTGCCAGCAGTTCGGGCTTCTACGAGCAGTACTTC. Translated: CASSSGFYEQYF.

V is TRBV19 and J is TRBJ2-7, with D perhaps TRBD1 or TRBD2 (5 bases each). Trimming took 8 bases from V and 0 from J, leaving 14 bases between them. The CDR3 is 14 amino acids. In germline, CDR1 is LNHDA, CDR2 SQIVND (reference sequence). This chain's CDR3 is CASSWDLNSYEQYF. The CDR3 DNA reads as TGTGCCAGTTCCTGGGACCTAAACTCCTACGAGCAGTACTTC.